The source of this TCR beta chain is a study of Ad26.COV2.S vaccination and SARS-CoV-2 variants. V lost 2 bases, J lost 5 bases, and 10 bases lay in between. The length of the CDR3 is 13 residues. Sample treatment: some 20 received Ad26.COV2.S at low or high dose, single or two shots; 5 received placebo; per-sample allocation not given. Sampling was done on day 63 after the first vaccine or placebo injection. TCRdb's copy holds only in-frame clones and misses some; the assay was immunoSEQ multiplex PCR. The data hold about 680,000 clones, with roughly 90% observed a single time. This specimen was peripheral blood, taken in a trial of Ad26.COV2.S vaccine versus placebo. This chain joins TRBV5-3 and TRBJ2-5, with D hard to call. TRBV5-3 falls under the ORF class, with uncertain function. The clonotype originates from a person between 18 and 59 years old who received the Ad26.COV2.S COVID-19 vaccine or a placebo. CDR3 in DNA: TGTGCCAGAAGCTTAACCCTCTCGGAGACCCAGTACTTC. Translation: CARSLTLSETQYF.